Below, 13 T cell receptor beta chains from the same sample are listed, as sequenced in a study of STAT3 mutations in large granular lymphocyte leukemia. Assay: immunoSEQ multiplex PCR; the TCRdb copy retains only in-frame clones and omits some. The profile covers around 13,000 clones, with about 85% appearing a single time and over 50% taken by the ten largest. No antigen is known for these receptors. Overall study findings and caveats: Every T-cell large granular lymphocyte leukemia patient had at least one immunodominant TCR beta clonotype.

Source material: peripheral blood mononuclear cells. All receptors derive from a man aged 60 to 69 with T-cell large granular lymphocyte leukemia. Some clones in this sample may be carry-over from other donors' samples.

The rearrangement uses TRBV6-6 and TRBJ2-7, with 13 bases aligning to TRBD2. V gave up 6 bases and J gave up 12 bases; unmatched junction bases: 8. The CDR3 has 13 amino acids. Germline V lookup: CDR1 MNHNY, CDR2 SVGAGI (reference sequence). The chain's CDR3 is CASSRTSGSQPYF. In DNA, the CDR3 is TGTGCCAGCAGCCGGACTAGCGGGAGCCAACCGTACTTC.

The chain couples TRBV7-9 to TRBJ2-2; no firm D call. Trimming pared 0 bases from V and 6 bases from J, leaving 8 bases between. Germline V gene data show CDR1 as SEHNR and CDR2 as FQNEAQ (reference sequence). The CDR3 totals 14 residues. CDR3 loop: CASSLAGGPGELFF. CDR3 DNA sequence: TGTGCCAGCAGCTTAGCGGGCGGACCCGGGGAGCTGTTTTTT.

This chain uses TRBV19 with TRBJ2-3; D is unclear. CDR1 LNHDA and CDR2 SQIVND come from the germline V gene (reference sequence). V lost 2 bases and J lost 5, with 11 bases in between. This CDR3 comprises 14 residues. The CDR3 DNA sequence: TGTGCCAGTAGTATAACTCTAGTAGGAGATACGCAGTATTTT. Its translation: CASSITLVGDTQYF.

The rearrangement uses TRBV21-1 and TRBJ2-1; TRBD2 was called by the table and not checked on the DNA. TRBV21-1 is flagged as a pseudogene. The CDR3 is 12 residues long. CDR3 sequence: CASSSPYNEQFF. CDR3 nucleotides: TGTGCCAGCAGCTCTCCCTACAATGAGCAGTTCTTC.

This chain's CDR3 is CASSLGTSGSYEQYF. The CDR3 coding sequence is TGTGCCAGCAGTTTAGGGACTAGCGGCTCCTACGAGCAGTACTTC. V and J are TRBV28 and TRBJ2-7; 11 nucleotides agree with TRBD2. CDR3 length equals 15 residues. Germline trimming cut 2 bases from V and 0 bases from J; bases unmatched to any gene: 0. The germline CDR1 and CDR2 sequences are MDHEN and SYDVKM.

The chain is built from TRBV5-1 and TRBJ1-2, with TRBD1 identical over 7 bases. The length of the CDR3 is 17 residues. The germline V gene has CDR1 SGHRS and CDR2 YFSETQ. The J segment lost 4 bases and the V segment lost 2 bases, leaving 14 bases of the junction unmatched. CDR3 protein: CASSLRTGPRGIYGYTF. The CDR3 DNA reads TGCGCCAGCAGCTTACGTACCGGGCCCAGGGGGATCTATGGCTACACCTTC.

This CDR3 reads CASSDAQAGVSETQYF. CDR3 nucleotide sequence: TGTGCCAGCAGTGATGCCCAAGCGGGAGTATCCGAGACCCAGTACTTC. The rearrangement joins TRBV6-1 to TRBJ2-5; 8 positions agree with TRBD2. V was clipped by 3 bases and J by 5 bases; unmatched bases: 11. The V gene's germline CDR1 is MNHNS and CDR2 SASEGT. CDR3 length: 16 amino acids.

The J gene is TRBJ2-1, the V gene TRBV28, with 8 bases fitting TRBD1. After removal of 6 bases from V and 2 bases from J, the junction contained 6 bases not matched to a gene. The V gene's germline CDR1 is MDHEN and CDR2 SYDVKM. The CDR3 is 15 residues long. CDR3 coding DNA: TGTGCCAGCAGCCTGGACAGGGTCGCCTACAATGAGCAGTTCTTC. Amino acids: CASSLDRVAYNEQFF. Full variable domain (remainder filled in from reference TRBV28 and TRBJ2-1): DVKVTQSSRYLVKRTGEKVFLECVQDMDHENMFWYRQDPGLGLRLIYFSYDVKMKEKGDIPEGYSVSREKKERFSLILESASTNQTSMYLCASSLDRVAYNEQFFGPGTRLTVL.

The genes are TRBV28 and TRBJ1-2; TRBD1 matches at 12 bases. CDR3 length: 14 amino acids. Germline loops: CDR1 MDHEN, CDR2 SYDVKM. After removal of 3 bases from V and 6 bases from J, the junction contained 2 bases not matched to a gene. CDR3 protein: CASSFGTGGNGYTF. CDR3 in DNA: TGTGCCAGCAGTTTCGGGACAGGGGGCAATGGCTACACCTTC.

This chain links TRBV27 with TRBJ1-6; TRBD1 matches at 7 bases. This CDR3 spans 15 amino acids. CDR1 is MNHEY and CDR2 is SMNVEV in the germline V gene (reference sequence). V shed 5 bases, J shed 10 bases, and the junction held 11 bases outside the gene matches. CDR3 DNA sequence: TGTGCCAGCAGTCGGCCGACAGGGTCGGGCTCACCCCTCCACTTT. This codes for CASSRPTGSGSPLHF.

This clone was recorded only once. J is TRBJ2-7 and V is TRBV5-4; D gene unclear. Per the germline V gene, CDR1 is SGHNT and CDR2 is YYREEE (reference sequence). V was cut by 4 bases and J by 0 bases, with 17 bases left in between. The CDR3 consists of 16 residues. The CDR3 bases are TGTGCCAGCAGCCCTACCCCCAGCCGGGCCTCCTACGAGCAGTACTTC. Translated, it gives CASSPTPSRASYEQYF.

V gene TRBV7-2 combines with J gene TRBJ2-7; 9 nucleotides line up with TRBD2. This CDR3 contains 16 residues. Germline V lookup: CDR1 SGHTA, CDR2 FQGNSA. Trimming took 5 bases from V and 1 from J; bases not matched to a gene: 9. The DNA for the CDR3 is TGTGCCAGCAGCCCTTTGGGGCGGGAGGGTTCCTACGAGCAGTACTTC. This codes for CASSPLGREGSYEQYF. Drawing the rest from reference TRBV7-2 and TRBJ2-7, the complete variable domain is GAGVSQSPSNKVTEKGKDVELRCDPISGHTALYWYRQSLGQGLEFLIYFQGNSAPDKSGLPSDRFSAERTGGSVSTLTIQRTQQEDSAVYLCASSPLGREGSYEQYFGPGTRLTVT.

The chain recombines TRBV30 with TRBJ2-1, with TRBD2 matching 8 bases. The CDR3 covers 14 residues. Looked up from germline, CDR1 is GTSNPN and CDR2 is SVGIG (reference sequence). V shed 5 bases and J 7 bases; nucleotides not matched to a gene: 10. CDR3 DNA sequence: TGTGCCTGGGACGGGGGGGCCGCAGGGAATGAGCAGTTCTTC. It translates to CAWDGGAAGNEQFF. The whole variable domain, remainder taken from reference TRBV30 and TRBJ2-1, is SQTIHQWPATLVQPVGSPLSLECTVEGTSNPNLYWYRQAAGRGLQLLFYSVGIGQISSEVPQNLSASRPQDRQFILSSKKLLLSDSGFYLCAWDGGAAGNEQFFGPGTRLTVL.